The 22 T cell receptor beta chains presented below share a single source sample, sequenced in a study of radiotherapy plus CTLA-4 blockade in lung cancer. Method: immunoSEQ multiplex PCR; TCRdb's copy keeps in-frame clones and lacks some. The sample holds around 38,000 clones, approximately 86% seen once. The sample was peripheral blood, taken from a patient treated with radiotherapy plus ipilimumab. These TCRs come from a human donor with non-small cell lung cancer whose response to radiotherapy plus ipilimumab could not be evaluated.

V is TRBV18 and J is TRBJ2-1; 9 bases match TRBD2. CDR1 KGHSH and CDR2 LQKENI come from the germline V gene. V trimming: 6 bases; J trimming: 7 bases; junction bases outside the gene matches: 10. The CDR3 spans 15 residues. The CDR3 sequence is CASSQIAGAGNEQFF. CDR3 bases: TGTGCCAGCTCTCAAATAGCGGGGGCGGGGAATGAGCAGTTCTTC.

The CDR3 reads CASSLTGGGRVPYGYTF. Here the CDR3 DNA reads TGTGCCAGCAGTTTAACCGGAGGGGGCCGGGTGCCCTATGGCTACACCTTC. This rearrangement joins TRBV28 to TRBJ1-2; 7 positions match TRBD1. The CDR3 has 17 residues. CDR1 and CDR2 from the germline V gene are MDHEN and SYDVKM. V lost 2 bases to trimming and J lost 4 bases; unmatched junction nucleotides: 13.

This chain uses TRBV7-9 with TRBJ2-7; D unresolved. Germline lookup yields CDR1 SEHNR and CDR2 FQNEAQ (reference sequence). V gave up 0 bases and J gave up 0 bases, with 6 bases separating them. CDR3 length: 14 amino acids. CDR3 region: CASSLAEYSYEQYF. The CDR3 DNA is TGTGCCAGCAGCTTAGCGGAGTACTCCTACGAGCAGTACTTC.

The genes are TRBV6-1 and TRBJ1-6; 12 bases map to TRBD1. This CDR3 spans 16 amino acids. V shed 3 bases, J shed 10 bases, and the junction held 7 bases outside the gene matches. Germline V gene lookup returns CDR1 MNHNS and CDR2 SASEGT. CDR3 DNA sequence: TGTGCCAGCAGTGAGGGACAGGGGGCGCGAAGATCACCCCTCCACTTT. It translates to CASSEGQGARRSPLHF.

The chain combines TRBV9 with TRBJ1-1, with a possible D match to TRBD1 (6 bases). V lost 6 bases, J lost 2 bases, and 14 bases lay in between. The CDR3 runs 14 residues. Per germline, CDR1 SGDLS and CDR2 YYNGEE. Written as DNA, the CDR3 is TGTGCCAGCAAGAAACAACAGGGTAACACTGAAGCTTTCTTT. It specifies CASKKQQGNTEAFF.

The J gene is TRBJ1-1, the V gene TRBV6-5; D remains ambiguous. V was pared by 0 bases and J by 6 bases, with 14 bases between. Per germline, CDR1 MNHEY and CDR2 SVGAGI. CDR3 size: 15 residues. CDR3 loop: CASSYSMERFSEAFF. CDR3 sequence (DNA): TGTGCCAGCAGTTACTCGATGGAGAGGTTCTCTGAAGCTTTCTTT.

The chain is built from TRBV4-3 and TRBJ2-1, with D tentatively TRBD1 (6 bases). Germline CDR1 is LGHNA and CDR2 is YSLEER. V lost 4 bases and J 1 base, leaving 11 bases between the germline ends. The CDR3 extends over 15 amino acids. Here the CDR3 reads CASSRTQGSYNEQFF. The CDR3 nucleotides read TGCGCCAGCAGCCGTACGCAGGGGTCCTACAATGAGCAGTTCTTC.

The rearrangement links TRBV19 to TRBJ2-3, with 9 bases aligning to TRBD2. The V and J ends lost 6 bases and 6 bases, in that order; junction bases with no gene match: 10. Germline lookup yields CDR1 LNHDA and CDR2 SQIVND (reference sequence). The CDR3 is 15 residues long. CDR3 in DNA: TGTGCCAGTAGCCGCTCCGGGACTAGCCCCGATACGCAGTATTTT. Protein: CASSRSGTSPDTQYF.

This chain joins TRBV5-1 and TRBJ2-2; D unresolved. The CDR3 is 15 residues long. CDR1 SGHRS and CDR2 YFSETQ come from the germline V gene. Trimming left V 1 base short and J 0 bases short, with 7 bases between. CDR3 sequence (DNA): TGCGCCAGCAGCTTGTACTCTCCGAACACCGGGGAGCTGTTTTTT. This translates into CASSLYSPNTGELFF.

The genes are TRBV5-4 and TRBJ1-1; D is uncertain. Between the trimmed V and J ends, which lost 4 bases and 0 bases, there was a span of 16 bases. The CDR3 sequence is 16 residues long. Per germline, CDR1 SGHNT and CDR2 YYREEE (reference sequence). CDR3 DNA: TGTGCCAGCAGCCGCGGGGTCTTCGACCTGAACACTGAAGCTTTCTTT. It codes for CASSRGVFDLNTEAFF.

The rearrangement joins TRBV18 to TRBJ1-2; 7 bases are a match to TRBD1. Germline V gene data show CDR1 as KGHSH and CDR2 as LQKENI. The CDR3 is 12 amino acids. The V and J ends lost 4 bases and 5 bases, in that order; junction bases with no gene match: 1. CDR3 sequence (DNA): TGTGCCAGCTCACGACAGGGATATGGCTACACCTTC. It specifies CASSRQGYGYTF.

The chain carries TRBV7-9 and TRBJ2-3, with TRBD1 matching 10 bases. Germline loops: CDR1 SEHNR, CDR2 FQNEAQ (reference sequence). This CDR3 contains 14 residues. The J segment lost 4 bases and the V segment lost 3 bases, leaving 1 base of the junction unmatched. In DNA, the CDR3 is TGTGCCAGCAGCTTGGGACAGGGGCCAGATACGCAGTATTTT. Encoded protein: CASSLGQGPDTQYF.

This clone was seen just once. The V call is TRBV7-9, the J call TRBJ2-7, with D unclear. This CDR3 contains 13 residues. V lost 2 bases and J 4 bases, leaving 9 bases between the germline ends. Germline assignment: CDR1 SEHNR and CDR2 FQNEAQ (reference sequence). CDR3: CASSLIPGYEQYF. CDR3 DNA: TGTGCCAGCAGCTTAATTCCGGGTTACGAGCAGTACTTC.

The chain is built from TRBV19 and TRBJ1-5; 10 nucleotides align to TRBD1. Germline CDR1 and CDR2: LNHDA and SQIVND (reference sequence). This CDR3 has 19 amino acids. Unmatched junction bases numbered 16, after V lost 4 bases and J lost 4 bases. In DNA form, the CDR3 reads TGTGCCAGTAGTACGATACCGGGACAGGGGCCCCCCGTGAATCAGCCCCAGCATTTT. As protein: CASSTIPGQGPPVNQPQHF. Drawing the rest from reference TRBV19 and TRBJ1-5, the complete variable domain is DGGITQSPKYLFRKEGQNVTLSCEQNLNHDAMYWYRQDPGQGLRLIYYSQIVNDFQKGDIAEGYSVSREKKESFPLTVTSAQKNPTAFYLCASSTIPGQGPPVNQPQHFGDGTRLSIL.

The V and J genes are TRBV5-4 and TRBJ2-5, with D possibly being TRBD2 (6 bases). V dropped 3 bases and J dropped 5 bases, with 17 bases sitting between them. The CDR3 is 15 residues long. CDR1 is SGHNT, CDR2 YYREEE, per germline (reference sequence). The CDR3 protein is CASSYRLAGTETQYF. The CDR3 region has the DNA TGTGCCAGCAGCTACAGACTCGCGGGAACTGAGACCCAGTACTTC.

CDR3: CASSLWGGAGTFGYTF. CDR3 nucleotide sequence: TGTGCCAGCAGTTTATGGGGGGGGGCAGGGACCTTCGGCTACACCTTC. The rearrangement links TRBV28 to TRBJ1-2, with D tentatively TRBD1 (6 bases). The CDR3 is 16 amino acids. CDR1 is MDHEN, CDR2 SYDVKM, per germline. V was shortened by 0 bases and J by 8 bases, with 19 bases between the two germline ends.

The chain combines TRBV6-6 with TRBJ1-5; possibly TRBD1 for D (5 bases). From germline, CDR1 is MNHNY and CDR2 SVGAGI (reference sequence). Trimming shortened V by 5 bases and J by 4 bases, and 12 bases separated the two germline ends. The length of the CDR3 is 14 residues. This chain's CDR3 is CASSPAGGNQPQHF. DNA of the CDR3: TGTGCCAGCAGTCCGGCGGGGGGAAATCAGCCCCAGCATTTT.

The V call is TRBV6-5, the J call TRBJ1-3; 7 bases agree with TRBD1. Germline V gene data show CDR1 as MNHEY and CDR2 as SVGAGI. The ends lost 5 bases at V and 2 bases at J; junction bases unmatched: 3. The length of the CDR3 is 14 residues. The CDR3 DNA reads as TGTGCCAGCAGTATGGGGACAGCTGGAAACACCATATATTTT. Protein: CASSMGTAGNTIYF.

The rearrangement joins TRBV5-8 to TRBJ1-6; unclear D gene. The V end was cut by 3 bases, the J end by 9 bases, with 10 bases between. Germline V gene sequence: CDR1 SGHTS, CDR2 YDEGEE. The CDR3 is 13 amino acids. The CDR3 loop is CASSSGERSPLHF. The CDR3, as DNA: TGTGCCAGCAGCTCCGGGGAGCGTTCACCCCTCCACTTT.

The chain couples TRBV2 to TRBJ2-1; D is undetermined. CDR1 is SNHLY and CDR2 is FYNNEI in the germline V gene. The CDR3 contains 16 residues. V lost 5 bases and J 2 bases, leaving 16 bases between the germline ends. This CDR3 is CASSLHDLLPYNEQFF. CDR3 sequence (DNA): TGTGCCAGCAGTTTACACGATCTTCTTCCCTACAATGAGCAGTTCTTC.

The genes are TRBV19 and TRBJ1-5; 7 nucleotides agree with TRBD1. Per the germline V gene, CDR1 is LNHDA and CDR2 is SQIVND (reference sequence). The J segment lost 3 bases and the V segment lost 2 bases, leaving 10 bases of the junction unmatched. The CDR3 is made up of 17 amino acids. The CDR3 sequence: CASSILSWGQFNQPQHF. CDR3 DNA sequence: TGTGCCAGTAGTATATTATCGTGGGGACAGTTCAATCAGCCCCAGCATTTT.

This clone has a handful of counts. The gene calls are TRBV7-2 and TRBJ2-4; weak D call: TRBD2 (5 bases). Germline V lookup: CDR1 SGHTA, CDR2 FQGNSA. Trimming cost V 0 bases and J 0 bases, with 9 bases left between them. The CDR3 spans 16 residues. Here the CDR3 DNA reads TGTGCCAGCAGCTTAGCTCAAGGACTAGCCAAAAACATTCAGTACTTC. It specifies CASSLAQGLAKNIQYF.